Detailed here is one T cell receptor (beta chain). Trimming removed 5 bases from V and 1 base from J, with 8 bases in between. Germline CDR1 and CDR2: LNHNV and YYDKDF (reference sequence). CDR3 length: 13 amino acids. This entry is derived from a study of CD8 T cells in Susac syndrome. When the RNA was reverse transcribed, random hexamers were used with an input of 0.5 to 1 ug. An immunoSEQ multiplex PCR generated amplified TCR beta CDR3 products spanning 54 Vbeta and 13 Jbeta. TCRdb re-called the immunoSEQ multiplex PCR reads through MiXCR, storing one row per CDR3 protein. The table shows approximately 90,000 distinct CDR3 sequences, with approximately 92% occurring only once. Blood CD8+ and CD4+ T cells underwent high-throughput TCR beta sequencing. Matching for age and sex applied to the controls, who were healthy donors. TEMRA cells were enriched by FACS, while CD8+ and CD4+ T cells were obtained through a negative isolation that was performed magnetically.

The sequencing sample was made of CD8+ T cells from PBMCs. The sequence was collected from a human donor in good health. The V gene is TRBV15, the J gene TRBJ1-1, with D perhaps TRBD1 (5 bases). DNA of the CDR3: TGTGCCACCAGCGACACAGGGAACACTGAAGCTTTCTTT. It translates to CATSDTGNTEAFF.